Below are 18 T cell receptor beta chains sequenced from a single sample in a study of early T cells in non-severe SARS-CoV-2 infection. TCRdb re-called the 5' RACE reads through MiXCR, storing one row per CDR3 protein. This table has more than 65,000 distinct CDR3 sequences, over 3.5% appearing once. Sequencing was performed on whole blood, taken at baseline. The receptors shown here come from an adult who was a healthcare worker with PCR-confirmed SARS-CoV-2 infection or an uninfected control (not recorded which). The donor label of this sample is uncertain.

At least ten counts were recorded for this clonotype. CDR3 sequence reads: CASSDGTLPNTEAFF. DNA of the CDR3: TGTGCCAGCAGTGACGGGACGTTGCCGAACACTGAAGCTTTCTTT. The rearrangement links TRBV27 to TRBJ1-1, with D maybe TRBD1 (5 bases). Germline CDR1 MNHEY, CDR2 SMNVEV (reference sequence). The CDR3 covers 15 residues. The V gene lost 5 bases and the J gene lost 1 base, with 14 bases spanning the gap.

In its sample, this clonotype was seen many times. In DNA, the CDR3 is TGTGCCAGCAGCCCGACAGGGGAATCATCGGGGGAGCTGTTTTTT. Amino acids: CASSPTGESSGELFF. This chain links TRBV6-4 with TRBJ2-2; 8 nucleotides align to TRBD1. The germline gives CDR1 MRHNA, CDR2 SNTAGT. The CDR3 runs 15 residues. V was clipped by 6 bases and J by 8 bases; unmatched bases: 11.

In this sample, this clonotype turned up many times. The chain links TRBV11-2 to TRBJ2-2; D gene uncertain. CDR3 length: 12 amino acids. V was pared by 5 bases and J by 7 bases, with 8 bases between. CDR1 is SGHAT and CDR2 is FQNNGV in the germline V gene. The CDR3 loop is CASSASFGELFF. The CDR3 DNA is TGTGCCAGCAGCGCGTCTTTCGGGGAGCTGTTTTTT.

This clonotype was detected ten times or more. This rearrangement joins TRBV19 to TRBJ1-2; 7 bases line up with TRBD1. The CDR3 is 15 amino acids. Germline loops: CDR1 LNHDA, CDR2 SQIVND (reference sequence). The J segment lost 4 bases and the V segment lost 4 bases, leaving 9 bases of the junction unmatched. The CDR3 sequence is CASSTPTGTVYGYTF. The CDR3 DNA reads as TGTGCCAGTAGTACACCAACCGGGACAGTCTATGGCTACACCTTC.

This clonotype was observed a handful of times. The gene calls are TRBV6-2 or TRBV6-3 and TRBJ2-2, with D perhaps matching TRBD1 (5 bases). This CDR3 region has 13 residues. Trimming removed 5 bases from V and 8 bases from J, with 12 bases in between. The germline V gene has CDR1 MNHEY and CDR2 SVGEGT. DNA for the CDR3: TGTGCCAGCAGTAACGCAGGGTCGGGGGAGCTGTTTTTT. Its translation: CASSNAGSGELFF.

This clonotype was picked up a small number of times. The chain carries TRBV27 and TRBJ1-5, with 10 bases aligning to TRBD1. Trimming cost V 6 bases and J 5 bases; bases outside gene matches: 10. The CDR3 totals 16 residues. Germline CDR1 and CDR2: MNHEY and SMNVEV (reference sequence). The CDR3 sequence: CASSSAGTGAHQPQHF. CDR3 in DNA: TGTGCCAGCAGCTCGGCCGGGACAGGGGCCCATCAGCCCCAGCATTTT.

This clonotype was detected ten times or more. The CDR3 DNA reads as TGCAGCGTTGTGGTAGGCAGGGCTGACACTGAAGCTTTCTTT. Residues: CSVVVGRADTEAFF. The chain carries TRBV29-1 and TRBJ1-1, with a possible D match to TRBD1 (5 bases). This CDR3 contains 14 residues. Germline loops: CDR1 SQVTM, CDR2 ANQGSEA. Trimming left V 4 bases short and J 3 bases short, with 15 bases between.

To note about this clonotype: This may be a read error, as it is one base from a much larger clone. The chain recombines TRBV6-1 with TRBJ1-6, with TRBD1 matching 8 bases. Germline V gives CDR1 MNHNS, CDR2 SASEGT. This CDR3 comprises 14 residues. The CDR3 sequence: CASSYRGYNSPFHF. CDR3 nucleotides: TGTGCCAGCAGTTACAGGGGGTATAATTCACCCTTCCACTTT.

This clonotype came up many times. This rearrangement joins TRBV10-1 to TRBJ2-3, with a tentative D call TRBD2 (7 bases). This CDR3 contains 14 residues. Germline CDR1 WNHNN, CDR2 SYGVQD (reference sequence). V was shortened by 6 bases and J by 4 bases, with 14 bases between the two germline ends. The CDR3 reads CASREGGTADTQYF. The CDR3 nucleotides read TGCGCCAGCAGGGAGGGGGGGACCGCAGATACGCAGTATTTT.

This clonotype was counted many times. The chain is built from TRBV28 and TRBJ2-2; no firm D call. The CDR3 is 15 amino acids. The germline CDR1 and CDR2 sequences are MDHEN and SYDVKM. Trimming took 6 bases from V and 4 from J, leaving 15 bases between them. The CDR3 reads CASRLTDLSTGELFF. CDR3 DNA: TGTGCCAGCAGACTCACGGACCTGTCCACCGGGGAGCTGTTTTTT. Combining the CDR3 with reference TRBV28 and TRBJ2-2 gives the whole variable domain DVKVTQSSRYLVKRTGEKVFLECVQDMDHENMFWYRQDPGLGLRLIYFSYDVKMKEKGDIPEGYSVSREKKERFSLILESASTNQTSMYLCASRLTDLSTGELFFGEGSRLTVL.

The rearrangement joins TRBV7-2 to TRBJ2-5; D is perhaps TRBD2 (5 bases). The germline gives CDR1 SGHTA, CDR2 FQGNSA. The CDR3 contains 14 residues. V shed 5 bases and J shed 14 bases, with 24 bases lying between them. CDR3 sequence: CASSPDPLAGRAYF. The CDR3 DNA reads TGTGCCAGCAGCCCAGACCCTTTGGCGGGCCGAGCATACTTC.

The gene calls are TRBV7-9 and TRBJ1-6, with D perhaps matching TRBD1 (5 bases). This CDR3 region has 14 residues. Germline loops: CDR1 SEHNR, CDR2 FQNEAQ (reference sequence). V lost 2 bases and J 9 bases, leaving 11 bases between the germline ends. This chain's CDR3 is CASSLPQGSSPLHF. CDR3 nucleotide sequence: TGTGCCAGCAGCTTACCTCAGGGCAGTTCACCCCTCCACTTT.

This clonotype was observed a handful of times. The CDR3 nucleotides are TGTGCCAGCAGCGTAGTAGCAGGAGCCTCTGGAAACACCATATATTTT. Protein product: CASSVVAGASGNTIYF. The V call is TRBV9, the J call TRBJ1-3, with D uncertain. The CDR3 totals 16 residues. Trimming took off 0 bases at V and 0 bases at J, with 10 bases between the two ends. The germline gives CDR1 SGDLS, CDR2 YYNGEE.

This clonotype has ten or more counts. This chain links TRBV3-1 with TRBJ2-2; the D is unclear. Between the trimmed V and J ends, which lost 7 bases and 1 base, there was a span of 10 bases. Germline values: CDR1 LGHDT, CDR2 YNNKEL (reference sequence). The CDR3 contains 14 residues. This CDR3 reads CASTPRRNTGELFF. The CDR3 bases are TGTGCCAGCACTCCGCGGCGGAACACCGGGGAGCTGTTTTTT. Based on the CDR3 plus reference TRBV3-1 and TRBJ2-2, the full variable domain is DTAVSQTPKYLVTQMGNDKSIKCEQNLGHDTMYWYKQDSKKFLKIMFSYNNKELIINETVPNRFSPKSPDKAHLNLHINSLELGDSAVYFCASTPRRNTGELFFGEGSRLTVL.

This CDR3 reads CASSSRTSGGGADTQYF. CDR3 coding DNA: TGTGCCAGCAGTTCCAGGACTAGCGGGGGGGGCGCAGATACGCAGTATTTT. The rearrangement uses TRBV27 and TRBJ2-3; 15 bases match TRBD2. There are 17 residues in the CDR3. Germline assignment: CDR1 MNHEY and CDR2 SMNVEV (reference sequence). V lost 4 bases, J lost 4 bases, and 6 bases stayed unmatched.

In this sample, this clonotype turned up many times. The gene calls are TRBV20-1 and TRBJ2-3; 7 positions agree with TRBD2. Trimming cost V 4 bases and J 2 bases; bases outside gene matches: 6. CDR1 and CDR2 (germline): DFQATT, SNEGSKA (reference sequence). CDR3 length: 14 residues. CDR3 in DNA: TGCAGTGCTAACGGACTAGTCGTCACAGATACGCAGTATTTT. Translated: CSANGLVVTDTQYF.

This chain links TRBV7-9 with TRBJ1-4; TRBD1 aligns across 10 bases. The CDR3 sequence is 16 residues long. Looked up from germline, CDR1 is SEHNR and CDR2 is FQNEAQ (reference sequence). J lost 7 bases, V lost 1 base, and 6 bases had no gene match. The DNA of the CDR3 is TGTGCCAGCAGCTTAGAGAAAGACAGGGGGCGTGAAAAACTGTTTTTT. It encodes CASSLEKDRGREKLFF.

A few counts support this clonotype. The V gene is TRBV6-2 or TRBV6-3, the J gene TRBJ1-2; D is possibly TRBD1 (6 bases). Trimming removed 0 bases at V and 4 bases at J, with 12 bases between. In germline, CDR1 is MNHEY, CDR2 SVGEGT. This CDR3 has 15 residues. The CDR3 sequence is CASSYSQGTFYGYTF. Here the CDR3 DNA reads TGTGCCAGCAGTTACTCCCAGGGGACGTTCTATGGCTACACCTTC.